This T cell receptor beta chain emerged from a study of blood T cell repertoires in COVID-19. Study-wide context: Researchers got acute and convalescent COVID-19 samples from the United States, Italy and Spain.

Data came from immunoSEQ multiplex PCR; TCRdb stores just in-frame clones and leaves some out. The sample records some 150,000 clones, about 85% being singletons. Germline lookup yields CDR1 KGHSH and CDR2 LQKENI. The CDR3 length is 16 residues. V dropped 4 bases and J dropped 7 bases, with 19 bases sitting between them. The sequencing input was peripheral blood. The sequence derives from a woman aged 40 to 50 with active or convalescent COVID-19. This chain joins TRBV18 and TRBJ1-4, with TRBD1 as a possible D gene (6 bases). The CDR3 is CASSLRNEQGREKLFF. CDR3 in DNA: TGTGCCAGCTCACTGCGTAACGAACAGGGACGTGAAAAACTGTTTTTT.